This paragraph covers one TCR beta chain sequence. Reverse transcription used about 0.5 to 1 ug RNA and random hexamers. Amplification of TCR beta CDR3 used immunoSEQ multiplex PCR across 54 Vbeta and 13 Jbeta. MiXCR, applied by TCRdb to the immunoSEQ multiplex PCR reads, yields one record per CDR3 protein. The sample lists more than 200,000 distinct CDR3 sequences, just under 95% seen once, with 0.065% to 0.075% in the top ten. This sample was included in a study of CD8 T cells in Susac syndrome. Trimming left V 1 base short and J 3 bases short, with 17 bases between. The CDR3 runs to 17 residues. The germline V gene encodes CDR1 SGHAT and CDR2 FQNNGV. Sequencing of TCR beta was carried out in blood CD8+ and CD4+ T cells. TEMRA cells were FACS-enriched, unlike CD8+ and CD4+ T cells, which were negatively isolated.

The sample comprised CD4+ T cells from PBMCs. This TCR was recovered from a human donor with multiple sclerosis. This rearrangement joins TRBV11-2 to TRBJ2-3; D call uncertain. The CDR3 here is CASSLATVWGVTDTQYF. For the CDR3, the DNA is TGTGCCAGCAGCTTAGCCACAGTCTGGGGTGTAACAGATACGCAGTATTTT.